Detailed here is one T cell receptor (beta chain). Assay: immunoSEQ multiplex PCR; the TCRdb copy retains only in-frame clones and omits some. The table has around 45,000 clones, 60% to 80% seen once; the top ten hold 8.3%. This specimen comes from a study of radiotherapy plus CTLA-4 blockade in lung cancer. This TCR was sampled from a human donor with non-small cell lung cancer who had stable disease on radiotherapy plus ipilimumab. The sample here was peripheral blood, taken from a patient treated with radiotherapy plus ipilimumab.

The CDR3 region has the DNA TGTGCCAGCAGCTTAGCCCCGGACAGGGAGGCTGGCTACACCTTC. Protein product: CASSLAPDREAGYTF. The rearrangement uses TRBV7-2 and TRBJ1-2, with 8 bases aligning to TRBD1. The V segment lost 0 bases and the J segment 7 bases; nucleotides outside the gene matches: 7. This CDR3 is built from 15 residues. CDR1 is SGHTA, CDR2 FQGNSA, per germline.